This T cell receptor beta chain was documented in a study of identical twins. Study conclusions and caveats: Twin pairs had excess sharing that was weaker in beta out-of-frame sequences. For zero-insertion analyses, partial confounding could come from invariant MAIT and iNKT cells.

The germline V and J ends were trimmed by 6 bases and 4 bases, with 15 bases remaining between them. This CDR3 has 14 amino acids. This clonotype was detected ten times or more. Antigen: not known. Each CDR3 protein is one row after TCRdb ran MiXCR on the 5' RACE reads. The table has about 220,000 distinct CDR3 sequences, around 8.1% seen once; the top ten hold 1.9%. These data also formed part of another study, on yellow fever vaccine responses in identical twins.

The sequence was obtained from a woman aged 18-29 years in good health. The sample comprised memory (CD45RO+) T cells sorted from blood. J is TRBJ1-1 and V is TRBV12-3 or TRBV12-4; weak D call: TRBD1 (5 bases). The DNA of the CDR3 is TGTGCCAGCAGAAAGCAGGGACCGTCCACTGAAGCTTTCTTT. This gives the protein CASRKQGPSTEAFF.